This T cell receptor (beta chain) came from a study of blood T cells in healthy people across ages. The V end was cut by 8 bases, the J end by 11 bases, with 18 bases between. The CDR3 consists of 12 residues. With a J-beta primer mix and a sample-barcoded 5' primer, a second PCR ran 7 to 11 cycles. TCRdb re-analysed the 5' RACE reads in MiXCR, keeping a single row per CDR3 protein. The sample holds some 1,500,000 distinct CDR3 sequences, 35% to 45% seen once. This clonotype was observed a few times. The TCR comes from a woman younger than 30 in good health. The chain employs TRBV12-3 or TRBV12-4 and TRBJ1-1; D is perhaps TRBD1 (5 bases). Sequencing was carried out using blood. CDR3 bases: TGTGCCAGCCAACAATCGGGGGGTCAGGCTTTCTTT. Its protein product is CASQQSGGQAFF.